These 30 T cell receptor beta chains came from one sample sequenced in a study of blood T cell repertoires in COVID-19. The table came from immunoSEQ multiplex PCR; TCRdb's copy has only in-frame clones and leaves some out. The table lists about 210,000 clones, about 91% of them singletons. Sequences were obtained from PBMCs or T cells enriched from blood (not recorded which). The receptors shown here come from a man younger than 35 with acute COVID-19.

The genes are TRBV4-1 and TRBJ1-1, with unresolved D. This CDR3 has 15 residues. Trimming took off 0 bases at V and 0 bases at J, with 8 bases between the two ends. CDR1 is MGHRA and CDR2 is YSYEKL in the germline V gene. This CDR3 is CASSQEAGLNTEAFF. CDR3 sequence (DNA): TGCGCCAGCAGCCAAGAGGCGGGCCTGAACACTGAAGCTTTCTTT.

V and J are TRBV7-9 and TRBJ2-1; D is possibly TRBD2 (6 bases). V dropped 4 bases and J dropped 6 bases, with 16 bases sitting between them. This CDR3 region has 15 residues. The germline V gene has CDR1 SEHNR and CDR2 FQNEAQ (reference sequence). This chain's CDR3 is CASSSTTRGTNEQFF. In DNA form, the CDR3 reads TGTGCCAGCAGCTCCACTACCCGCGGGACCAATGAGCAGTTCTTC.

The CDR3 here is CASGGSSYEQYF. The CDR3 DNA follows: TGTGCCAGCGGGGGGTCCTCCTACGAGCAGTACTTC. The rearrangement joins TRBV28 to TRBJ2-7, with D maybe TRBD2 (6 bases). The ends were cut back, 8 bases at V and 0 bases at J, with 8 bases in the middle. Germline V CDR1 and CDR2: MDHEN, SYDVKM. The CDR3 consists of 12 residues.

V and J are TRBV6-1 and TRBJ1-1; D might be TRBD1 (5 bases). V was pared by 1 base and J by 8 bases, with 17 bases between. Germline V CDR1 and CDR2: MNHNS, SASEGT. The CDR3 is 15 amino acids. The CDR3, as DNA: TGTGCCAGCAGTGAAGAGATCACAGGCGGAGGGGAAGCTTTCTTT. It yields the protein CASSEEITGGGEAFF.

The rearrangement uses TRBV3-1 (or the pseudogene TRBV3-2) and TRBJ2-2, with 12 bases lining up with TRBD2. The CDR3 sequence is 16 residues long. With V trimmed by 1 base and J by 5 bases, 2 bases remained unmatched. Germline assignment: CDR1 LGHDT and CDR2 YNNKEL (reference sequence). The CDR3 region has the DNA TGTGCCAGCAGCCAAGGTGGACTAGCGGGGACCGGGGAGCTGTTTTTT. Amino acid sequence: CASSQGGLAGTGELFF.

Of note for this clone: One end of the junction fails to match germline, which may point to a read error. The V call is TRBV18, the J call TRBJ1-6, with 8 bases that match TRBD1. CDR3 length: 14 residues. The germline V gene encodes CDR1 KGHSH and CDR2 LQKENI. Here the CDR3 DNA reads TGTGCCAGCACACCGGGACAGGCGTATTCACCCCTCCACTTT. It is translated as CASTPGQAYSPLHF.

V usage is TRBV2 and J usage is TRBJ2-7, with D tentatively TRBD2 (5 bases). In germline, CDR1 is SNHLY, CDR2 FYNNEI. V was pared by 5 bases and J by 2 bases, with 13 bases between. This CDR3 has 14 residues. CDR3 bases: TGTGCCAGCAGTACCGGGGTGGTCCCCTACGAGCAGTACTTC. It translates to CASSTGVVPYEQYF.

The rearrangement uses TRBV7-9 and TRBJ2-5; 7 bases agree with TRBD2. The CDR3 is made up of 15 amino acids. V trimming: 5 bases; J trimming: 3 bases; junction bases outside the gene matches: 9. Looked up from germline, CDR1 is SEHNR and CDR2 is FQNEAQ (reference sequence). Here the CDR3 DNA reads TGTGCCAGCAGCCGAGCGGGGCTAGCGGAAGAGACCCAGTACTTC. Amino acids: CASSRAGLAEETQYF.

The rearrangement links TRBV6-2 or TRBV6-3 to TRBJ2-3; 7 nucleotides line up with TRBD2. CDR1 is MNHEY and CDR2 is SVGEGT in the germline V gene. V dropped 0 bases and J dropped 0; count of bases not matched to a gene: 15. This CDR3 comprises 20 residues. CDR3 protein: CASSYSIAGLQGSSTDTQYF. In nucleotides, the CDR3 is TGTGCCAGCAGTTACTCGATCGCGGGACTACAAGGCTCTAGCACAGATACGCAGTATTTT.

The chain couples TRBV4-2 to TRBJ1-2, with 7 bases matching TRBD1. This CDR3 is 15 amino acids long. Germline CDR1 LGHNA, CDR2 YNFKEQ. J lost 4 bases, V lost 0 bases, and 5 bases had no gene match. The CDR3 sequence is CASSQDPRQGYGYTF. The CDR3, as DNA: TGTGCCAGCAGCCAAGACCCCAGACAGGGCTATGGCTACACCTTC.

The chain has TRBV29-1 and TRBJ2-7; D not resolved. V lost 1 base and J 3 bases, leaving 16 bases between the germline ends. The CDR3 covers 15 residues. CDR1 and CDR2 from the germline V gene are SQVTM and ANQGSEA. This CDR3 is CSVEGVQPNNYEQYF. The CDR3, as DNA: TGCAGCGTTGAAGGGGTACAGCCAAATAACTACGAGCAGTACTTC.

This clone was found once. The CDR3 here is CASSLDLGQPMNTEAFF. The CDR3 DNA reads as TGTGCCAGCAGCTTAGATCTAGGACAGCCCATGAACACTGAAGCTTTCTTT. V gene TRBV11-2 combines with J gene TRBJ1-1, with a tentative D call TRBD1 (6 bases). V dropped 0 bases and J dropped 0 bases, with 14 bases sitting between them. The CDR3 has 17 amino acids. From germline, CDR1 is SGHAT and CDR2 FQNNGV.

V usage is TRBV29-1 and J usage is TRBJ2-2; TRBD2 matches 8 bases. Germline V CDR1 and CDR2: SQVTM, ANQGSEA. CDR3 length: 13 residues. With V trimmed by 6 bases and J by 4 bases, 4 bases remained unmatched. CDR3 sequence reads: CSVRSGTTGELFF. In DNA, the CDR3 is TGCAGCGTCCGTAGCGGGACCACCGGGGAGCTGTTTTTT.

The rearrangement uses TRBV9 and TRBJ2-1; the D gene is possibly TRBD2 (6 bases). The CDR3 runs 14 residues. Between the trimmed V and J ends, which lost 3 bases and 9 bases, there was a span of 16 bases. Germline V gene data show CDR1 as SGDLS and CDR2 as YYNGEE. DNA for the CDR3: TGTGCCAGCAGCGGGGGTAGGAGGGGAGGTGAGCAGTTCTTC. It yields the protein CASSGGRRGGEQFF.

The chain uses TRBV5-1 and TRBJ2-1; 8 bases line up with TRBD2. Germline V CDR1 and CDR2: SGHRS, YFSETQ. The CDR3 contains 15 residues. The trim removed 3 bases at V and 5 bases at J, leaving 7 bases unmatched. The CDR3 is CASSSAGAVNNEQFF. For the CDR3, the DNA is TGCGCCAGCAGCTCAGCGGGAGCAGTTAACAATGAGCAGTTCTTC.

This clone was observed many times. V and J are TRBV19 and TRBJ2-7; D not certain. Trimming took off 3 bases at V and 2 bases at J, with 11 bases between the two ends. Germline V CDR1 and CDR2: LNHDA, SQIVND (reference sequence). This CDR3 has 14 residues. CDR3 in amino acids: CASSMGAYTYEQYF. The CDR3 DNA reads TGTGCCAGTAGTATGGGCGCATACACCTACGAGCAGTACTTC.

V and J are TRBV27 and TRBJ2-7, with a possible D match to TRBD1 (6 bases). The V end lost 3 bases, the J end lost 1 base, and 7 bases lay between the germline ends. Germline lookup yields CDR1 MNHEY and CDR2 SMNVEV (reference sequence). The CDR3 is 13 residues long. CDR3 loop: CASSFGQSYEQYF. The CDR3 region has the DNA TGTGCCAGCAGTTTCGGACAGTCCTACGAGCAGTACTTC.

V gene TRBV5-1 combines with J gene TRBJ1-1; TRBD1 matches at 11 bases. The germline V gene has CDR1 SGHRS and CDR2 YFSETQ. The CDR3 runs 15 residues. Unmatched junction bases numbered 6, after V lost 4 bases and J lost 4 bases. The CDR3 reads CASSSLGQGATEAFF. Written as DNA, the CDR3 is TGCGCCAGCAGCAGCCTTGGACAGGGGGCCACTGAAGCTTTCTTT.

The chain recombines TRBV4-1 with TRBJ1-5; a weak D match, TRBD1 (6 bases). This CDR3 comprises 16 residues. CDR1 and CDR2 from the germline V gene are MGHRA and YSYEKL. The V end lost 0 bases, the J end lost 5 bases, and 14 bases lay between the germline ends. The CDR3 spells CASSQDAGARYQPQHF. The CDR3 DNA reads TGCGCCAGCAGCCAAGATGCGGGGGCGCGTTATCAGCCCCAGCATTTT.

V gene TRBV29-1 combines with J gene TRBJ2-2; TRBD1 agrees at 7 bases. Trimming took 4 bases from V and 8 from J; bases not matched to a gene: 4. The CDR3 is 12 residues long. Per the germline V gene, CDR1 is SQVTM and CDR2 is ANQGSEA. The CDR3 coding sequence is TGCAGCGTTGGCCCACAGGGGGGGGAGCTGTTTTTT. Encoded protein: CSVGPQGGELFF.

The genes are TRBV28 and TRBJ1-1, with D unresolved. The V gene lost 2 bases and the J gene lost 2 bases, with 9 bases spanning the gap. The CDR3 totals 14 residues. Germline V CDR1 and CDR2: MDHEN, SYDVKM. In nucleotides, the CDR3 is TGTGCCAGCAGTTTAGGCCAGTTTAACACTGAAGCTTTCTTT. Translation: CASSLGQFNTEAFF.

The chain combines TRBV28 with TRBJ1-1, with 8 bases fitting TRBD1. In germline, CDR1 is MDHEN, CDR2 SYDVKM. This CDR3 is built from 14 residues. J was trimmed by 3 bases and V by 5 bases; bases with no gene match: 5. CDR3 DNA: TGTGCCAGCAGTAACAGGGGGAGAGACACTGAAGCTTTCTTT. This translates into CASSNRGRDTEAFF.

Only a few counts were recorded for this clone. The chain joins TRBV7-8 to TRBJ2-7, with 7 bases matching TRBD2. The CDR3 has 17 residues. The V and J ends lost 2 bases and 0 bases, in that order; junction bases with no gene match: 10. CDR1 and CDR2 (germline): SGHVS, FQNEAQ. The CDR3 spells CASSLIRGLETSYEQYF. Written as DNA, the CDR3 is TGTGCCAGCAGCTTAATCCGAGGACTAGAGACCTCCTACGAGCAGTACTTC.

This chain uses TRBV9 with TRBJ1-4, with 9 bases lining up with TRBD1. J gave up 8 bases and V 4 bases, and 6 bases lay outside the gene matches. Germline values: CDR1 SGDLS, CDR2 YYNGEE. This CDR3 spans 14 amino acids. CDR3 amino acids: CASSRGQGEEKLFF. CDR3 DNA sequence: TGTGCCAGCAGCCGGGGACAGGGAGAGGAAAAACTGTTTTTT.

This chain joins TRBV2 and TRBJ2-1; 8 bases match TRBD1. The CDR3 has 14 amino acids. Germline V lookup: CDR1 SNHLY, CDR2 FYNNEI. The ends lost 5 bases at V and 3 bases at J; junction bases unmatched: 3. This CDR3 is CASSSGTGYNEQFF. CDR3 coding DNA: TGTGCCAGCAGTTCCGGGACAGGCTACAATGAGCAGTTCTTC.

The chain uses TRBV6-2 or TRBV6-3 and TRBJ2-7, with 9 bases fitting TRBD1. The CDR3 runs 14 residues. J gave up 6 bases and V 5 bases, and 8 bases lay outside the gene matches. The germline V gene has CDR1 MNHEY and CDR2 SVGEGT. CDR3 loop: CASSTGTGKGEQYF. CDR3 nucleotide sequence: TGTGCCAGCAGTACCGGGACAGGGAAAGGCGAGCAGTACTTC.

The chain couples TRBV7-3 to TRBJ2-7, with TRBD2 as a possible D gene (5 bases). This CDR3 has 17 amino acids. V lost 2 bases and J lost 5, with 22 bases in between. Germline loops: CDR1 SGHTA, CDR2 FQGTGA. CDR3 loop: CASSLRGPDTTQHEQYF. In DNA, the CDR3 is TGTGCCAGCAGCTTACGAGGGCCAGATACCACTCAGCACGAGCAGTACTTC.

The chain joins TRBV27 to TRBJ1-5; 8 nucleotides align to TRBD1. Germline V gives CDR1 MNHEY, CDR2 SMNVEV (reference sequence). The CDR3 contains 14 residues. V lost 2 bases to trimming and J lost 6 bases; unmatched junction nucleotides: 3. For the CDR3, the DNA is TGTGCCAGCAGTTTACAGGGGGCAAGTCAGCCCCAGCATTTT. It translates to CASSLQGASQPQHF.

The J gene is TRBJ1-1, the V gene TRBV3-1 (or the pseudogene TRBV3-2); D possibly corresponds to TRBD1 (5 bases). V was trimmed by 0 bases and J by 3 bases, leaving 17 bases between them. The CDR3 has 17 residues. Germline lookup yields CDR1 LGHDT and CDR2 YNNKEL (reference sequence). CDR3 protein: CASSQEGPATEYTEAFF. DNA of the CDR3: TGTGCCAGCAGCCAAGAAGGTCCCGCGACAGAATACACTGAAGCTTTCTTT.

This chain links TRBV10-3 with TRBJ2-1; TRBD2 is a possible D gene (6 bases). CDR1 and CDR2 from the germline V gene are ENHRY and SYGVKD. Trimming shortened V by 4 bases and J by 1 base, and 14 bases separated the two germline ends. The length of the CDR3 is 16 residues. The CDR3: CAISARTSTSYNEQFF. CDR3 nucleotides: TGTGCCATCAGTGCCCGAACTAGCACGTCCTACAATGAGCAGTTCTTC.